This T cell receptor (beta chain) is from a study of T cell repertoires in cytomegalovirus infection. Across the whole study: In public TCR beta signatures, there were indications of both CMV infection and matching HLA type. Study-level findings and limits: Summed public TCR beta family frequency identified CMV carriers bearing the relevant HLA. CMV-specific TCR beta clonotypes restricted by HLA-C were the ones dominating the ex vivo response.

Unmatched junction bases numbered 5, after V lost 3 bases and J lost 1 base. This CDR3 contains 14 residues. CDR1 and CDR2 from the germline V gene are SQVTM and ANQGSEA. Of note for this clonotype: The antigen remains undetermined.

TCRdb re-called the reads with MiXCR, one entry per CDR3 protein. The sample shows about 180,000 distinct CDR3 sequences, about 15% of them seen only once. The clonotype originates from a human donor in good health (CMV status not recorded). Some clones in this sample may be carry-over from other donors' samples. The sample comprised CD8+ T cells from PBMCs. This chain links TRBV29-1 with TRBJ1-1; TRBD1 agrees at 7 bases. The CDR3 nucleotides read TGCAGCGTTGATAGACAGGGTCCGAACACTGAAGCTTTCTTT. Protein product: CSVDRQGPNTEAFF.